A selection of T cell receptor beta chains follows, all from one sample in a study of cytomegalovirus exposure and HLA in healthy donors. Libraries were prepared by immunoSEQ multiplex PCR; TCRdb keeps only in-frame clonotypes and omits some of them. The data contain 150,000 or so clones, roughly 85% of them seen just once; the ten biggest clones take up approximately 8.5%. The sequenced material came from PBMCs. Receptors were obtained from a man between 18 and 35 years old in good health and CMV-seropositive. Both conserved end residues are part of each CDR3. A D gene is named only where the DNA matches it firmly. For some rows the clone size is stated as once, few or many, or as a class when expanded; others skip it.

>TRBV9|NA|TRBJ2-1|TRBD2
CASTKASGGNNEQFF
TGTGCCAGCACCAAAGCTAGCGGGGGAAACAATGAGCAGTTCTTC
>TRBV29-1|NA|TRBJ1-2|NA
CSVEEHQGVGYTF
TGCAGCGTTGAAGAACACCAAGGGGTTGGCTACACCTTC
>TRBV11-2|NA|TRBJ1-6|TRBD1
CASSAHRGTYNSPLHF
TGTGCCAGCAGCGCTCACAGGGGAACCTATAATTCACCCCTCCACTTT
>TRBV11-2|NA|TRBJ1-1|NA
CASSLVGGGAVEWGTEAFF
TGTGCCAGCAGCTTAGTGGGCGGGGGGGCCGTAGAATGGGGCACTGAAGCTTTCTTT
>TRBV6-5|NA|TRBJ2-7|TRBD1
CASRQGGEQYF
TGTGCCAGCAGACAGGGGGGTGAGCAGTACTTC
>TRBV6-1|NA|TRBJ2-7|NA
CASRAGGGAYEQYF
TGTGCCAGCAGGGCAGGAGGGGGGGCCTACGAGCAGTACTTC
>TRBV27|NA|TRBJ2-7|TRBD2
CASSLVAGGREQYF
TGTGCCAGCAGTTTAGTTGCGGGGGGGCGTGAGCAGTACTTC
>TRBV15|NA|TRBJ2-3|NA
CATSMAAGARVDTQYF
TGTGCCACCAGCATGGCGGCGGGGGCCCGTGTGGATACGCAGTATTTT
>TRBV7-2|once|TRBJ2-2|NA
CASSLDSGGGGELFF
TGTGCCAGCAGCTTAGACTCGGGGGGCGGCGGGGAGCTGTTTTTT
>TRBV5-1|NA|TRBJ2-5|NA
CASSLALSGFQETQYF
TGCGCCAGCAGCTTGGCCCTTAGCGGATTCCAAGAGACCCAGTACTTC
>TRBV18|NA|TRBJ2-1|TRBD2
CASSLTSGSGGEQFF
TGTGCCAGCTCACTCACTAGCGGCTCAGGCGGGGAGCAGTTCTTC
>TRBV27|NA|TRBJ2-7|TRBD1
CASSFSLGQGYEQYF
TGTGCCAGCAGTTTTTCCCTGGGACAGGGTTACGAGCAGTACTTC
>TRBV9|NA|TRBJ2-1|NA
CASSGGLIHEQFF
TGTGCCAGCAGCGGGGGACTGATACATGAGCAGTTCTTC
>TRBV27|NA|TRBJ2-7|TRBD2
CASFGTSGGAWYEQYF
TGTGCCAGCTTTGGGACTAGCGGGGGGGCGTGGTACGAGCAGTACTTC
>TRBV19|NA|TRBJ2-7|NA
CASSSRHSAPYEQYF
TGTGCCAGTAGTAGTCGACACTCGGCCCCCTACGAGCAGTACTTC
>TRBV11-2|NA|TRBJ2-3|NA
CASSFAPGDTQYF
TGTGCCAGCAGCTTCGCTCCGGGGGATACGCAGTATTTT